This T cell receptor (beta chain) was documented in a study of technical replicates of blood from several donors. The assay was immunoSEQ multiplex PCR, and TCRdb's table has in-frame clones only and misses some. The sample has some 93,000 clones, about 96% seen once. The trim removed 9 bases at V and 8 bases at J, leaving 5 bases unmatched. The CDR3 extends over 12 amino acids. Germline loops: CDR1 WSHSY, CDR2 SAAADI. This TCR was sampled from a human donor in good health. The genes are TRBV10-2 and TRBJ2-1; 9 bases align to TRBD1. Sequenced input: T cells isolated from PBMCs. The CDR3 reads CASGTGRDEQFF. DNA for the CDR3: TGCGCCAGTGGGACAGGGCGAGATGAGCAGTTCTTC.